This entry is about one T cell receptor (beta chain). Its target is unknown. These data originate in a study of cytomegalovirus exposure and HLA in healthy donors. General study points: High sensitivity and specificity were reportedly achieved when the classifier diagnosed cytomegalovirus status.

Sequencing was performed with immunoSEQ multiplex PCR; in TCRdb, only in-frame clones are kept and a portion is missing. The table lists 210,000 or so clones, just over 85% of them singletons. Germline CDR1 is MDHEN and CDR2 is SYDVKM. Trimming took 2 bases from V and 5 from J; bases not matched to a gene: 2. This CDR3 region has 13 residues. Input material: PBMCs. This sequence originates from a woman under 30 in good health and CMV-seronegative. The chain has TRBV28 and TRBJ2-7; TRBD2 agrees at 8 bases. This chain's CDR3 is CASSLGGRNEQYF. CDR3 in DNA: TGTGCCAGCAGTTTAGGCGGGAGGAACGAGCAGTACTTC.